This record covers a single T cell receptor beta chain. Its target is not known. The protocol was immunoSEQ multiplex PCR, while the TCRdb copy is restricted to in-frame clones and leaves out a portion. Counted here are about 51,000 clones, over 60% occurring once; the ten biggest clones make up 1.5% to 2%. The data were taken from a study of a mutant IDH1 vaccine in newly diagnosed glioma. Study-wide background: Treated patients had a mean age of approximately 41 years and a sex split that was roughly 62% male and approximately 38% female. Antecedent treatment encompassed radiotherapy, temozolomide, or their combination; the majority received both.

General study results and limits: Induction of immune responses by the vaccine occurred in approximately 93% of patients.

Deletions cut 1 base from V and 1 base from J, with 10 bases between. From germline, CDR1 is SGHTA and CDR2 FQGNSA. CDR3 length: 15 residues. Time point here: baseline, week 1 (first vaccination visit). Specified treatment: pre-vaccination baseline after standard-of-care therapy. The study enrolled donors with new WHO grade 3 or 4 IDH1-mutant, ATRX-lost astrocytomas. The receptor's source is a woman between 40 and 55 years old with glioma. The chain recombines TRBV7-2 with TRBJ1-1; no firm D call. Sequenced material: PBMCs, taken from a glioma patient treated with radiotherapy, temozolomide or both. The CDR3 protein is CASSLEWWGNTEAFF. The CDR3 DNA follows: TGTGCCAGCAGCTTAGAGTGGTGGGGGAACACTGAAGCTTTCTTT.